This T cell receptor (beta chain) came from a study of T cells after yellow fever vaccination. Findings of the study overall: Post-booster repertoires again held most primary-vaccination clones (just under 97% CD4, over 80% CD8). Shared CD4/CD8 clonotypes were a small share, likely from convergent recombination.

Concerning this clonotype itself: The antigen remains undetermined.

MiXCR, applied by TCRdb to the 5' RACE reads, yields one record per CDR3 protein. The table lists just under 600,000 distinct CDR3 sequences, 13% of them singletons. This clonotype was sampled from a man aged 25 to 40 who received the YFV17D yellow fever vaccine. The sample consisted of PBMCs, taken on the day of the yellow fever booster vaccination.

CDR3 nucleotides: TGCAGTGCTAGTGGCTGGGCAGCTGGGGAGCAGTACTTC. Translating it yields CSASGWAAGEQYF. The V gene is TRBV20-1, the J gene TRBJ2-7, with unresolved D. Trimming pared 3 bases from V and 7 bases from J, leaving 16 bases between. The CDR3 covers 13 residues. In germline, CDR1 is DFQATT, CDR2 SNEGSKA (reference sequence).